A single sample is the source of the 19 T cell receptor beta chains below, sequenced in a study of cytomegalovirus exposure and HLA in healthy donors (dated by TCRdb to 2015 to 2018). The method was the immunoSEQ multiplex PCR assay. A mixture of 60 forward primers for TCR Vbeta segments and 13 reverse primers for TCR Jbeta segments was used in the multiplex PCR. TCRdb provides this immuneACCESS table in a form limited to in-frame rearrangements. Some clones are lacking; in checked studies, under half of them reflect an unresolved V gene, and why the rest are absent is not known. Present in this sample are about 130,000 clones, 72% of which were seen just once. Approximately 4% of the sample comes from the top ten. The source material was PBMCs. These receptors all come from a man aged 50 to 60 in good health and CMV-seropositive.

The CDR3 DNA reads TGTGCCAGCAGCACACGACAGGGGGGTGAAAAACTGTTTTTT. The encoded protein is CASSTRQGGEKLFF. The chain is built from TRBV7-9 and TRBJ1-4, with TRBD1 identical over 9 bases. Looked up from germline, CDR1 is SEHNR and CDR2 is FQNEAQ (reference sequence). This CDR3 comprises 14 residues. The ends lost 5 bases at V and 7 bases at J; junction bases unmatched: 5.

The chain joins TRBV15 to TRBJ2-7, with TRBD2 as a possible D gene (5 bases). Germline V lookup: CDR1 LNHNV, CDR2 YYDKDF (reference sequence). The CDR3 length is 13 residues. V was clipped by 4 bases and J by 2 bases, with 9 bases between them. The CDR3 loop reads CATSTQEAYEQYF. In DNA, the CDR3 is TGTGCCACCAGCACCCAGGAGGCCTACGAGCAGTACTTC.

The CDR3 DNA is TGTGCCAGTAGTAGGACCGGGACAGGATACGAGCAGTACTTC. Its protein product is CASSRTGTGYEQYF. V is TRBV19 and J is TRBJ2-7; 8 nucleotides line up with TRBD1. Germline lookup yields CDR1 LNHDA and CDR2 SQIVND (reference sequence). The CDR3 has 14 amino acids. Trimming cost V 4 bases and J 4 bases; bases outside gene matches: 6.

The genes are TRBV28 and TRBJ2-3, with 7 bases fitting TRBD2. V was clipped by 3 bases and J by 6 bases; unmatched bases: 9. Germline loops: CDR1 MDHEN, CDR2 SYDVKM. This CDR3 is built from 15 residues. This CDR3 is CASSLGGSRSDTQYF. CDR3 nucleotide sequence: TGTGCCAGCAGTTTGGGCGGGAGTCGATCCGATACGCAGTATTTT.

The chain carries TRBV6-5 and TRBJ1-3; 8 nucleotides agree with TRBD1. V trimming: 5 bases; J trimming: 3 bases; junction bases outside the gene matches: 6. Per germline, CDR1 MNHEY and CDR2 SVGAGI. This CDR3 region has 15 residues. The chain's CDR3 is CASSTRDRIGNTIYF. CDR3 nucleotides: TGTGCCAGCAGTACCCGGGACAGGATTGGAAACACCATATATTTT.

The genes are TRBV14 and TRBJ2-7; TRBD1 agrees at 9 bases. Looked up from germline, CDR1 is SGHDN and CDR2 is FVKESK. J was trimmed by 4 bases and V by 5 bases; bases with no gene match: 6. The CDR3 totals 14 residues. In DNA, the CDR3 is TGTGCCAGCAGCAGAGGGACAGGGAGATACGAGCAGTACTTC. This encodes CASSRGTGRYEQYF.

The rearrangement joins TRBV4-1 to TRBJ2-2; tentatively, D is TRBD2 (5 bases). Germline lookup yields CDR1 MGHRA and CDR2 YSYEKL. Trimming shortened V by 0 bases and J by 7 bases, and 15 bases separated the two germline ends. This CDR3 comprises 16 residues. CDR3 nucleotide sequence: TGCGCCAGCAGCCAAGAAGCGGCCCGAGGCGTCGGGGAGCTGTTTTTT. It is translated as CASSQEAARGVGELFF.

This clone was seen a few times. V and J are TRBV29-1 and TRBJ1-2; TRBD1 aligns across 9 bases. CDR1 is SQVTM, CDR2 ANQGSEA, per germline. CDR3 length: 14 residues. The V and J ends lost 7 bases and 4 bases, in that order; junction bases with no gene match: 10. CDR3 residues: CSAGTGQGGYGYTF. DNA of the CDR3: TGCAGCGCCGGGACGGGACAGGGAGGCTATGGCTACACCTTC.

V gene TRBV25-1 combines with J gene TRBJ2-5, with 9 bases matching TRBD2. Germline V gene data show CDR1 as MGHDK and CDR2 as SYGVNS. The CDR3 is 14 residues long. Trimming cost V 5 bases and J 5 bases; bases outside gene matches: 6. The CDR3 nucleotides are TGTGCCAGCAGTCTCGCGGGAGGGCAGGAGACCCAGTACTTC. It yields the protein CASSLAGGQETQYF.

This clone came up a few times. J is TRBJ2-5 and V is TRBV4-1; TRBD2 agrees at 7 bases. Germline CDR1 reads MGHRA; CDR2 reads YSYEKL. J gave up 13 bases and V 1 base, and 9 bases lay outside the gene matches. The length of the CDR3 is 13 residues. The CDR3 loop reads CASSQGLAVRRYF. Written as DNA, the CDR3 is TGCGCCAGCAGCCAAGGGCTAGCGGTGCGCCGGTACTTC.

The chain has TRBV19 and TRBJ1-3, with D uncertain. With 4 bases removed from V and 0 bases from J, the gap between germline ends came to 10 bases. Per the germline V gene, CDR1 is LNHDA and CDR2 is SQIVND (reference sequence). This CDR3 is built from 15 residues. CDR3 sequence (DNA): TGTGCCAGTAGTAGCGGCATTAGCTCTGGAAACACCATATATTTT. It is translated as CASSSGISSGNTIYF.

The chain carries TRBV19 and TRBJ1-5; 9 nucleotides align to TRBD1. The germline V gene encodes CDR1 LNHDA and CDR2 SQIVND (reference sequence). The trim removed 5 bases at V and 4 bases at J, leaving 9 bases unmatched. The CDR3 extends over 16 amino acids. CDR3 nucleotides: TGTGCCAGTAGTGAACCGGGACAGGGCCGGAATCAGCCCCAGCATTTT. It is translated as CASSEPGQGRNQPQHF.

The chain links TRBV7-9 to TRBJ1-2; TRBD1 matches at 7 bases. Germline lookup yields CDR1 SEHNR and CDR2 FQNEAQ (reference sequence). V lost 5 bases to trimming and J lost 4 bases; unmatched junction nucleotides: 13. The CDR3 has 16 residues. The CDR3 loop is CASSGYRQGASYGYTF. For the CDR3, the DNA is TGTGCCAGCAGCGGCTATCGACAGGGAGCATCCTATGGCTACACCTTC.

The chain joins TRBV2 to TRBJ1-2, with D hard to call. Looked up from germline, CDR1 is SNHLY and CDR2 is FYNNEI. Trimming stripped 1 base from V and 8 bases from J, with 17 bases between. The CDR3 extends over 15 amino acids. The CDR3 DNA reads TGTGCCAGCAGTGAAGGGCGGTTAGGCACTTGGGGCTACACCTTC. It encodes CASSEGRLGTWGYTF.

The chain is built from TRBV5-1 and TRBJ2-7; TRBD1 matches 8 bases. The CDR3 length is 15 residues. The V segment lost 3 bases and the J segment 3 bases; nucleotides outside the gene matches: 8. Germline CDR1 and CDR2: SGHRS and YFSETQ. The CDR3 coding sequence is TGCGCCAGCAGCTCCGGAAGACAGGGGTTCTACGAGCAGTACTTC. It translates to CASSSGRQGFYEQYF.

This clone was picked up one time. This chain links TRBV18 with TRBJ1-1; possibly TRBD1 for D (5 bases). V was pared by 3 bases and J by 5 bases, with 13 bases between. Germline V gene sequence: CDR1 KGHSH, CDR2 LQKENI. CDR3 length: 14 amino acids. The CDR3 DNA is TGTGCCAGCTCACCCAATAGGGGATGGACTGAAGCTTTCTTT. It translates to CASSPNRGWTEAFF. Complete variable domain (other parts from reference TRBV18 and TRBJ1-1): NAGVMQNPRHLVRRRGQEARLRCSPMKGHSHVYWYRQLPEEGLKFMVYLQKENIIDESGMPKERFSAEFPKEGPSILRIQQVVRGDSAAYFCASSPNRGWTEAFFGQGTRLTVV.

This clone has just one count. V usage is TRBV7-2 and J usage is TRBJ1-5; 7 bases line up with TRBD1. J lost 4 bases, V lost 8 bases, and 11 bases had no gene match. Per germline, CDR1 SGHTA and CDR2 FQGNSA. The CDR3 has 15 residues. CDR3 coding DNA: TGTGCCAGCGGAAGAACCAGGGGGTCGAATCAGCCCCAGCATTTT. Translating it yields CASGRTRGSNQPQHF. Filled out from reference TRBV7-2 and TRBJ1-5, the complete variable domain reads GAGVSQSPSNKVTEKGKDVELRCDPISGHTALYWYRQSLGQGLEFLIYFQGNSAPDKSGLPSDRFSAERTGGSVSTLTIQRTQQEDSAVYLCASGRTRGSNQPQHFGDGTRLSIL.

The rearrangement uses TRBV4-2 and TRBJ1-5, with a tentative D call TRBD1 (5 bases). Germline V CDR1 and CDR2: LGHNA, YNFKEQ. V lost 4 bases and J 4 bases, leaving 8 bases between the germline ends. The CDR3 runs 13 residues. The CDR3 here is CASSPNRNQPQHF. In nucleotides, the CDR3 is TGTGCCAGCAGCCCCAACAGGAATCAGCCCCAGCATTTT.

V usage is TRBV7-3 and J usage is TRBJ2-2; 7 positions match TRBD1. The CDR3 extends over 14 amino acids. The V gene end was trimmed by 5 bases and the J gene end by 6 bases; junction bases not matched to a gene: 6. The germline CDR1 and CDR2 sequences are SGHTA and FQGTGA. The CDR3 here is CASSPTGSSGELFF. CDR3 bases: TGTGCCAGCAGCCCGACAGGGAGCTCCGGGGAGCTGTTTTTT.